The 23 T cell receptor beta chains below come from one sample, sequenced in a study of low-dose radiotherapy and immunotherapy resistance in tumors (dated by TCRdb to between 2021 and 2024). The meaning of the sample's time point label: before trial treatment. Sequencing took place on an Illumina MiniSeq. First-strand cDNA was synthesized using Superscript III and a set of TRAV- and TRBV-specific primers, so that both TCRalpha and TCRbeta chains were covered. TCRs were amplified for 15 to 20 PCR cycles with Phusion, using a constant-region primer paired with the adapter attached to the V primers. TCRdb reprocessing: public reads trimmed at Q25 with fastp, clones called with MiXCR, in-frame beta chains kept. Entries that share a CDR3 protein sequence are merged under the most common genes and DNA. This sample holds tens of thousands of distinct CDR3 sequences; more than 8.5% were observed only once. The ten most abundant clones make up around 0.98% of the sample.

The sample in question was PBMCs, obtained before treatment. Source of these receptors: a male donor with prostate cancer.

This clonotype was recorded many times. The chain has TRBV7-9 and TRBJ2-3, with D hard to call. The CDR3 extends over 15 amino acids. The germline V and J ends were trimmed by 5 bases and 4 bases, with 16 bases remaining between them. The germline CDR1 and CDR2 sequences are SEHNR and FQNEAQ (reference sequence). This CDR3 reads CASSATLDEADTQYF. The DNA of the CDR3 is TGTGCCAGCAGCGCTACCCTTGACGAGGCAGATACGCAGTATTTT.

At least ten counts were recorded for this clonotype. The rearrangement links TRBV2 to TRBJ2-7; either TRBD1 or TRBD2 may supply D (6 bases each). There are 14 residues in the CDR3. Germline CDR1 reads SNHLY; CDR2 reads FYNNEI. The germline V and J ends were trimmed by 8 bases and 3 bases, with 17 bases remaining between them. As DNA, the CDR3 is TGTGCCAGCGGACGGTCAGAGGGGGGCTACGAGCAGTACTTC. It yields the protein CASGRSEGGYEQYF.

Ten or more counts support this clonotype. An end of the junction does not agree with germline; a read error may underlie this. The chain combines TRBV28 with TRBJ2-7; either TRBD1 or TRBD2 may fit D (5 bases each). Germline values: CDR1 MDHEN, CDR2 SYDVKM. This CDR3 region has 11 residues. As DNA, the CDR3 is TGTGCCAGCAGTAGCCGGGACCCACTACGCTTC. Protein product: CASSSRDPLRF.

DNA for the CDR3: TGTGCCTGGAGTGTAGTGAACACCGGGGAGCTGTTTTTT. This sequence encodes CAWSVVNTGELFF. The V gene is TRBV30, the J gene TRBJ2-2; the D is unclear. Per the germline V gene, CDR1 is GTSNPN and CDR2 is SVGIG (reference sequence). V lost 0 bases and J 1 base, leaving 3 bases between the germline ends. The CDR3 has 13 residues.

This clonotype was seen at least ten times. V and J are TRBV7-3 and TRBJ2-3; D is ambiguous. Looked up from germline, CDR1 is SGHTA and CDR2 is FQGTGA. The CDR3 totals 13 residues. Trimming removed 0 bases from V and 7 bases from J, with 8 bases in between. The CDR3 region is CASSLTKEHTQYF. CDR3 DNA sequence: TGTGCCAGCAGCTTAACGAAGGAGCATACGCAGTATTTT. Full variable domain (rest looked up from reference TRBV7-3 and TRBJ2-3): GAGVSQTPSNKVTEKGKYVELRCDPISGHTALYWYRQSLGQGPEFLIYFQGTGAADDSGLPNDRFFAVRPEGSVSTLKIQRTERGDSAVYLCASSLTKEHTQYFGPGTRLTVL.

This clonotype has at least ten counts. This chain joins TRBV5-1 and TRBJ1-1; no firm D call. CDR1 is SGHRS and CDR2 is YFSETQ in the germline V gene. Trimming left V 4 bases short and J 0 bases short, with 13 bases between. This CDR3 spans 15 amino acids. In DNA, the CDR3 is TGCGCCAGCAGCCGAACGGCCATCATGAACACTGAAGCTTTCTTT. Its translation is CASSRTAIMNTEAFF.

The chain couples TRBV18 to TRBJ1-3; 7 nucleotides align to TRBD1. The CDR3 length is 17 residues. The germline CDR1 and CDR2 sequences are KGHSH and LQKENI. V gave up 2 bases and J gave up 0 bases; unmatched junction bases: 7. CDR3 DNA sequence: TGTGCCAGCTCACCATTCACAGGGGACCTCTCTGGAAACACCATATATTTT. Its translation is CASSPFTGDLSGNTIYF.

This clonotype was counted ten times or more. The chain has TRBV12-3 or TRBV12-4 and TRBJ2-3; D perhaps matches TRBD2 (6 bases). The V end was cut by 6 bases, the J end by 10 bases, with 14 bases between. This CDR3 contains 12 residues. The chain's CDR3 is CASSWRAVAQYF. The CDR3 bases are TGTGCCAGCAGCTGGAGGGCCGTTGCGCAGTATTTT.

This clonotype was detected ten times or more. The chain joins TRBV5-1 to TRBJ2-7, with 8 bases matching TRBD1. Germline V gives CDR1 SGHRS, CDR2 YFSETQ. Trimming removed 4 bases from V and 5 bases from J; junction bases left unmatched: 17. This CDR3 comprises 17 residues. In DNA form, the CDR3 reads TGCGCCAGCAGCGTCGTCGGCCGTGGGACAGGAGCCAACGAGCAGTACTTC. This sequence encodes CASSVVGRGTGANEQYF.

This clonotype was seen repeatedly, ten times or more. This chain uses TRBV7-8 with TRBJ2-3, with 10 bases identical to TRBD2. Germline CDR1 SGHVS, CDR2 FQNEAQ. Unmatched junction bases numbered 19, after V lost 6 bases and J lost 4 bases. This CDR3 contains 19 residues. CDR3 nucleotide sequence: TGTGCCAGCAGTCTGGCTCGTCTTTGGGCTAGCGGGAGATCAGATACGCAGTATTTT. This encodes CASSLARLWASGRSDTQYF.

This clonotype appeared many times. The genes are TRBV7-3 and TRBJ2-5; D is unclear. This CDR3 has 15 amino acids. V gave up 4 bases and J gave up 5 bases, with 17 bases separating them. Germline V gives CDR1 SGHTA, CDR2 FQGTGA. The CDR3, as DNA: TGTGCCAGCAGCTCCCCCGACTTGGGTTTGGAGACCCAGTACTTC. Protein sequence: CASSSPDLGLETQYF.

Ten or more counts support this clonotype. The chain is built from TRBV20-1 and TRBJ2-5, with 7 bases lining up with TRBD2. The CDR3 extends over 15 amino acids. Germline trimming cut 3 bases from V and 5 bases from J; bases unmatched to any gene: 12. The germline V gene encodes CDR1 DFQATT and CDR2 SNEGSKA (reference sequence). The CDR3 loop reads CSASGGAGVRETQYF. The DNA of the CDR3 is TGCAGTGCTAGTGGCGGGGCGGGAGTGCGGGAGACCCAGTACTTC.

This clonotype was observed at least ten times. This chain links TRBV3-1 with TRBJ2-3, with 8 positions matching TRBD2. This CDR3 has 13 amino acids. The germline V gene has CDR1 LGHDT and CDR2 YNNKEL (reference sequence). The J segment lost 3 bases and the V segment lost 8 bases, leaving 4 bases of the junction unmatched. CDR3 DNA sequence: TGTGCCAGCGGGAGCGGGAGAACAGATACGCAGTATTTT. Its protein is CASGSGRTDTQYF.

This clonotype was counted many times. This sequence joins TRBV7-9 and TRBJ2-6; D not certain. The CDR3 runs 13 residues. The V and J ends lost 6 bases and 2 bases respectively, with 5 bases between them. Germline V gene data show CDR1 as SEHNR and CDR2 as FQNEAQ (reference sequence). CDR3 sequence: CASRQAGANVLTF. CDR3 DNA sequence: TGTGCCAGCAGACAAGCTGGGGCCAACGTCCTGACTTTC. The whole variable domain, filled in from reference TRBV7-9 and TRBJ2-6, reads DTGVSQNPRHKITKRGQNVTFRCDPISEHNRLYWYRQTLGQGPEFLTYFQNEAQLEKSRLLSDRFSAERPKGSFSTLEIQRTEQGDSAMYLCASRQAGANVLTFGAGSRLTVL.

This clonotype has ten or more counts. The chain couples TRBV10-3 to TRBJ2-7; TRBD1 matches at 8 bases. The germline gives CDR1 ENHRY, CDR2 SYGVKD. V lost 0 bases to trimming and J lost 2 bases; unmatched junction nucleotides: 21. CDR3 size: 21 residues. The CDR3: CAISESLQGPFGQGRPYEQYF. CDR3 bases: TGTGCCATCAGTGAGTCGTTACAGGGTCCCTTTGGACAGGGCCGACCCTACGAGCAGTACTTC.

This clonotype was recorded many times. This chain joins TRBV7-8 and TRBJ2-7; the D is unclear. Germline-derived CDR1 and CDR2 are SGHVS and FQNEAQ. V was trimmed by 0 bases and J by 4 bases, leaving 7 bases between them. CDR3 length equals 13 residues. The CDR3 DNA reads TGTGCCAGCAGCTTAGCGGCAGAATACGAGCAGTACTTC. As protein: CASSLAAEYEQYF.

In its sample, this clonotype was seen once. This clone may be a read error of a much larger clone one base away. The genes are TRBV28 and TRBJ1-4, with 7 nucleotides matching TRBD1. Germline-derived CDR1 and CDR2 are MDHEN and SYDVKM. This CDR3 contains 14 residues. As DNA, the CDR3 is TGTGCCAACAGTCTACAGGGGAGGGGGAAAAAACTGTTTTTT. Its translation: CANSLQGRGKKLFF.

Many counts were recorded for this clonotype. The chain has TRBV20-1 and TRBJ1-6; D possibly corresponds to TRBD1 (5 bases). V was shortened by 0 bases and J by 6 bases, with 9 bases between the two germline ends. The CDR3 runs 14 residues. CDR1 is DFQATT and CDR2 is SNEGSKA in the germline V gene (reference sequence). The CDR3 here is CSAREGRVNSPLHF. The CDR3 bases are TGCAGTGCTAGAGAAGGCAGGGTTAATTCACCCCTCCACTTT.

This clonotype was observed many times. J is TRBJ2-7 and V is TRBV14; D gene unclear. V dropped 1 base and J dropped 6 bases, with 10 bases sitting between them. The CDR3 is 13 residues long. CDR1 and CDR2 from the germline V gene are SGHDN and FVKESK. The CDR3, as DNA: TGTGCCAGCAGCCAAGGGGCAGCAGGCGAGCAGTACTTC. This translates into CASSQGAAGEQYF.

This clonotype has at least ten counts. The chain combines TRBV29-1 with TRBJ2-3; TRBD2 matches 9 bases. The germline V gene has CDR1 SQVTM and CDR2 ANQGSEA. The CDR3 has 13 amino acids. V trimming: 6 bases; J trimming: 6 bases; junction bases outside the gene matches: 7. The CDR3 protein is CSVTRLAVDTQYF. The CDR3 DNA follows: TGCAGCGTCACACGACTAGCGGTCGATACGCAGTATTTT.

This clonotype has just a few counts. The chain uses TRBV19 and TRBJ2-7; D may be TRBD1 or TRBD2 (5 bases each). Trimming shortened V by 1 base and J by 0 bases, and 13 bases separated the two germline ends. The CDR3 contains 16 residues. The germline CDR1 and CDR2 sequences are LNHDA and SQIVND (reference sequence). CDR3 sequence (DNA): TGTGCCAGTAGTATAGCACTAGACGGGACCTCCTACGAGCAGTACTTC. Protein product: CASSIALDGTSYEQYF. Looking up the rest from reference TRBV19 and TRBJ2-7 gives the full variable domain: DGGITQSPKYLFRKEGQNVTLSCEQNLNHDAMYWYRQDPGQGLRLIYYSQIVNDFQKGDIAEGYSVSREKKESFPLTVTSAQKNPTAFYLCASSIALDGTSYEQYFGPGTRLTVT.

This clonotype was counted at least ten times. This chain joins TRBV20-1 and TRBJ2-7, with a possible D match to TRBD1 (6 bases). Germline V gene lookup returns CDR1 DFQATT and CDR2 SNEGSKA (reference sequence). There are 15 residues in the CDR3. Trimming stripped 1 base from V and 0 bases from J, with 13 bases between. In nucleotides, the CDR3 is TGCAGTGCTAGAGCCCCAAGGACAGCCTCCTACGAGCAGTACTTC. As protein: CSARAPRTASYEQYF.

This clonotype showed up many times. The DNA for the CDR3 is TGTGCCAGCAGCCTACGGGGCACAGATACGCAGTATTTT. It yields the protein CASSLRGTDTQYF. This chain links TRBV28 with TRBJ2-3; no definite D call. The CDR3 has 13 amino acids. V shed 6 bases and J shed 1 base, with 8 bases lying between them. Germline V gene sequence: CDR1 MDHEN, CDR2 SYDVKM.